What follows describes a single T cell receptor (beta chain). The record originates from a study of blood T cell repertoires in COVID-19. This CDR3 has 16 residues. Unmatched junction bases numbered 11, after V lost 5 bases and J lost 9 bases. CDR1 is MDHEN and CDR2 is SYDVKM in the germline V gene. Some clones are missing from TCRdb's copy, which holds only in-frame ones; the method was immunoSEQ multiplex PCR. Here the sample spans some 330,000 clones, roughly 90% being singletons. Sample: peripheral blood. The rearrangement uses TRBV28 and TRBJ1-6, with 9 bases fitting TRBD1. This clonotype was sampled from a woman aged 50 to 60 with active or convalescent COVID-19. Written as DNA, the CDR3 is TGTGCCAGCAGTGGAAGTCCGGGACAGGGTCTTTCACCCCTCCACTTT. This sequence encodes CASSGSPGQGLSPLHF. The variable domain in full, with the rest retrieved from reference TRBV28 and TRBJ1-6, is DVKVTQSSRYLVKRTGEKVFLECVQDMDHENMFWYRQDPGLGLRLIYFSYDVKMKEKGDIPEGYSVSREKKERFSLILESASTNQTSMYLCASSGSPGQGLSPLHFGNGTRLTVT.